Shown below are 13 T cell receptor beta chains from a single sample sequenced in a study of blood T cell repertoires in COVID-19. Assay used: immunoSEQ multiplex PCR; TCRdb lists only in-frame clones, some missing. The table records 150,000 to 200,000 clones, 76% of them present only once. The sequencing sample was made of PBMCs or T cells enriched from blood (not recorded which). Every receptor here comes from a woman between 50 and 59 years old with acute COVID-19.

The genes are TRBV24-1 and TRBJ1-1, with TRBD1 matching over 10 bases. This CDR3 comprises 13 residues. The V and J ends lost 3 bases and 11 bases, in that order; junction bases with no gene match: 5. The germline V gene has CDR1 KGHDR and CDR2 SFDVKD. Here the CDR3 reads CATSDTDRGLAFF. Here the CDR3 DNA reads TGTGCCACCAGTGATACGGACAGGGGGTTGGCTTTCTTT.

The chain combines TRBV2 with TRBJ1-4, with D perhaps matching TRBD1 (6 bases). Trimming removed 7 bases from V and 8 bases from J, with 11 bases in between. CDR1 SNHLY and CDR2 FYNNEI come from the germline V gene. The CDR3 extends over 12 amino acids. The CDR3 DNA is TGTGCCAGCACACAGGGTAGCGAAAAACTGTTTTTT. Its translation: CASTQGSEKLFF.

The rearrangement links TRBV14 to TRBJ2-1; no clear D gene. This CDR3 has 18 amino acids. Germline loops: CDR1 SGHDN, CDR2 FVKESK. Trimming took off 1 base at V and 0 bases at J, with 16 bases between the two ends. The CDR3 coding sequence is TGTGCCAGCAGCCAAGTGACACCTACCAAGACCTCCTACAATGAGCAGTTCTTC. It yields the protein CASSQVTPTKTSYNEQFF.

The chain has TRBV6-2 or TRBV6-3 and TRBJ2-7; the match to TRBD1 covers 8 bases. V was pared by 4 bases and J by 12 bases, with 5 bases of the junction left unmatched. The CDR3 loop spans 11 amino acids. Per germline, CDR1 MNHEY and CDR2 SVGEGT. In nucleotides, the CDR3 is TGTGCCAGCAGTTCAGGGGGCGCCGCGTACGTC. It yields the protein CASSSGGAAYV.

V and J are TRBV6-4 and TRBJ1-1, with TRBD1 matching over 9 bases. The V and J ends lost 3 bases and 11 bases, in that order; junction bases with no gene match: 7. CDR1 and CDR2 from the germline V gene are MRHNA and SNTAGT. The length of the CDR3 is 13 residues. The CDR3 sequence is CASSEPGQGRAFF. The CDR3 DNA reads TGTGCCAGCAGTGAGCCGGGACAGGGCAGGGCTTTCTTT.

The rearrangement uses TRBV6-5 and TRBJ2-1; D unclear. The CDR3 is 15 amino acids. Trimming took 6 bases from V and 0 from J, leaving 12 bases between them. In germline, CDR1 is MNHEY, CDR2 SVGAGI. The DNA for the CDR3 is TGTGCCAGCAGACCTACTACCCACTCCTACAATGAGCAGTTCTTC. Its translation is CASRPTTHSYNEQFF.

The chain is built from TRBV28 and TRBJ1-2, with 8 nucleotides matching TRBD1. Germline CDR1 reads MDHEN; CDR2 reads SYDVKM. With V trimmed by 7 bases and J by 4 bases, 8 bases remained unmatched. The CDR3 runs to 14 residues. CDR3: CASNRPDRGYGYTF. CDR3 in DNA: TGTGCCAGCAACCGCCCAGACAGGGGCTATGGCTACACCTTC.

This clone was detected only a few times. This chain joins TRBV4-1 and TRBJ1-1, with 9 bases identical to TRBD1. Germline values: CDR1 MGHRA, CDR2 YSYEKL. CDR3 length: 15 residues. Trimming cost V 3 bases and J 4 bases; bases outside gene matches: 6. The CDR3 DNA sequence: TGCGCCAGCAGCCAGGAGGACAGGGGAGGCACTGAAGCTTTCTTT. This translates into CASSQEDRGGTEAFF.

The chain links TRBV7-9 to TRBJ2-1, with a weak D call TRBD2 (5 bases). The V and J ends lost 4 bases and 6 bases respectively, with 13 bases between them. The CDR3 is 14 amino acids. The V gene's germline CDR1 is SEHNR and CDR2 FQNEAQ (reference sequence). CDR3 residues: CASSSPAGINEQFF. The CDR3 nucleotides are TGTGCCAGCAGCTCGCCGGCCGGGATCAATGAGCAGTTCTTC.

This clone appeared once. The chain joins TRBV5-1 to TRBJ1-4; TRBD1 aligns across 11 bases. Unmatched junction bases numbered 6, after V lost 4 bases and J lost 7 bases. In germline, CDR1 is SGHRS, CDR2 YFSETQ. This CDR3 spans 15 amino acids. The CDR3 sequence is CASSDLGTGGEKLFF. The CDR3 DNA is TGCGCCAGCAGCGACCTGGGGACAGGGGGTGAAAAACTGTTTTTT.

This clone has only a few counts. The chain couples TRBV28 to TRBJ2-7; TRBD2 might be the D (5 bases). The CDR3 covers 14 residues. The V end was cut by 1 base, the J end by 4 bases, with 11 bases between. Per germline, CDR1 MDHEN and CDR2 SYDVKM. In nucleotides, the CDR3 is TGTGCCAGCAGTTTATTGCGGGCCGGGTACGAGCAGTACGTC. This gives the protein CASSLLRAGYEQYV.

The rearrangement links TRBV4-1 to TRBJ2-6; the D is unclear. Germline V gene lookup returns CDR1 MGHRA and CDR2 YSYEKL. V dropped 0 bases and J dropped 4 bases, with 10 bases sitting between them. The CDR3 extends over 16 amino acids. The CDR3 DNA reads TGCGCCAGCAGCCAAGATATTTCGTCGGGGGCCAACGTCCTGACTTTC. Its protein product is CASSQDISSGANVLTF.

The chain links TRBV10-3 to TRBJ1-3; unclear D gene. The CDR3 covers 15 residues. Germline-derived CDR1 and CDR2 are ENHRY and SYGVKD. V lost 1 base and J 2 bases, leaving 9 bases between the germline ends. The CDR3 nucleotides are TGTGCCATCAGTGAGTTTACAGTTACTGGAAACACCATATATTTT. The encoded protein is CAISEFTVTGNTIYF.